The entry below gives a single T cell receptor beta chain sequence along with its context. Germline V gives CDR1 MNHEY, CDR2 SVGAGI. CDR3 size: 15 residues. Trimming at V came to 5 bases and at J to 1 base, leaving 1 base not matched to a gene. Time point indicated: peripheral blood 6 weeks after treatment start. The protocol was immunoSEQ multiplex PCR, while the TCRdb copy is restricted to in-frame clones and leaves out a portion. The profile shows more than 95,000 clones, roughly 90% of them singletons. This record belongs to a study of PD-L1 blockade in urothelial cancer. The V gene is TRBV6-5, the J gene TRBJ2-2; 10 nucleotides match TRBD2. The specimen comprised PBMCs, sampled around atezolizumab (anti-PD-L1) treatment. The receptor was isolated from a man aged 55-75 years with urothelial cancer. CDR3 amino acids: CASSLAGVNTGELFF. CDR3 nucleotides: TGTGCCAGCAGTCTAGCGGGAGTGAACACCGGGGAGCTGTTTTTT.